Each of the 20 T cell receptor beta chains below was sequenced from the same sample in a study of cytomegalovirus exposure and HLA in healthy donors. Amplification used 60 Vbeta primers and 13 Jbeta primers. TCRdb's copy holds only in-frame clones and misses some; the assay was immunoSEQ multiplex PCR. The sample records about 190,000 clones, around 75% being singletons. The sequenced sample was PBMCs. These receptors all come from a woman aged 25 to 45 in good health and CMV-seropositive.

The rearrangement uses TRBV5-1 and TRBJ2-7, with D possibly being TRBD2 (6 bases). CDR3 length equals 14 residues. The V and J ends lost 0 bases and 2 bases respectively, with 9 bases between them. Per the germline V gene, CDR1 is SGHRS and CDR2 is YFSETQ. The CDR3 here is CASSLAVAAYEQYF. DNA for the CDR3: TGCGCCAGCAGCTTGGCTGTAGCGGCCTACGAGCAGTACTTC.

The chain combines TRBV7-9 with TRBJ2-7; 7 nucleotides match TRBD1. CDR1 is SEHNR, CDR2 FQNEAQ, per germline (reference sequence). The length of the CDR3 is 15 residues. With V trimmed by 5 bases and J by 3 bases, 10 bases remained unmatched. This chain's CDR3 is CASSLPGQTIYEQYF. In DNA, the CDR3 is TGTGCCAGCAGCCTCCCGGGACAGACGATCTACGAGCAGTACTTC.

The CDR3 loop is CASRPGGGSTEAFF. CDR3 sequence (DNA): TGTGCCAGTAGACCCGGGGGAGGGTCCACTGAAGCTTTCTTT. V usage is TRBV19 and J usage is TRBJ1-1; D is possibly TRBD1 (5 bases). The CDR3 has 14 amino acids. Per germline, CDR1 LNHDA and CDR2 SQIVND (reference sequence). The germline V and J ends were trimmed by 6 bases and 4 bases, with 15 bases remaining between them.

The rearrangement uses TRBV2 and TRBJ2-3; TRBD1 might be the D (5 bases). Trimming shortened V by 3 bases and J by 7 bases, and 17 bases separated the two germline ends. The CDR3 has 15 residues. The germline gives CDR1 SNHLY, CDR2 FYNNEI. CDR3: CASSDPAGIHYTQYF. CDR3 in DNA: TGTGCCAGCAGTGATCCGGCAGGGATCCACTATACGCAGTATTTT.

The rearrangement joins TRBV7-6 to TRBJ2-1, with TRBD2 matching 8 bases. The junction had 15 bases not matched to a gene; V was cut back by 7 bases and J by 10 bases. This CDR3 has 15 amino acids. Germline values: CDR1 SGHVS, CDR2 FNYEAQ. The CDR3 loop reads CASTSGGGAGWEQFF. CDR3 nucleotides: TGTGCCAGCACCTCCGGGGGGGGCGCGGGTTGGGAGCAGTTCTTC. Full variable domain (rest looked up from reference TRBV7-6 and TRBJ2-1): GAGVSQSPRYKVTKRGQDVALRCDPISGHVSLYWYRQALGQGPEFLTYFNYEAQQDKSGLPNDRFSAERPEGSISTLTIQRTEQRDSAMYRCASTSGGGAGWEQFFGPGTRLTVL.

The chain's CDR3 is CASRRTGTNYGYTF. The CDR3 DNA follows: TGTGCCAGCAGGCGTACAGGGACTAACTATGGCTACACCTTC. This chain links TRBV5-6 with TRBJ1-2, with D tentatively TRBD1 (6 bases). Deletions cut 5 bases from V and 0 bases from J, with 11 bases between. CDR3 size: 14 residues. Per the germline V gene, CDR1 is SGHDT and CDR2 is YYEEEE.

This chain's CDR3 is CASGLGQGTTEAFF. In DNA form, the CDR3 reads TGTGCTAGTGGACTGGGACAGGGGACCACTGAAGCTTTCTTT. The chain is built from TRBV12-5 and TRBJ1-1; 10 nucleotides align to TRBD1. In germline, CDR1 is LGHNT, CDR2 FRNRAP. J gave up 4 bases and V 6 bases, and 5 bases lay outside the gene matches. The CDR3 consists of 14 residues.

In its sample, this clone was seen a few times. This sequence joins TRBV9 and TRBJ1-4, with D unclear. The V end was cut by 9 bases, the J end by 0 bases, with 15 bases between. Looked up from germline, CDR1 is SGDLS and CDR2 is YYNGEE. The CDR3 is 15 amino acids. The CDR3 DNA reads as TGTGCCATTCTCCCCGACGGAGCAACTAATGAAAAACTGTTTTTT. Its protein is CAILPDGATNEKLFF.

This chain joins TRBV5-1 and TRBJ1-3; D unclear. Germline CDR1 is SGHRS and CDR2 is YFSETQ. The CDR3 consists of 13 residues. V was clipped by 4 bases and J by 1 base, with 6 bases between them. CDR3: CASSIFSGNTIYF. The CDR3 nucleotides read TGCGCCAGCAGCATATTTTCTGGAAACACCATATATTTT.

In the case of this clone: Other DNA sequences from this sample encode an identical CDR3 as well. V usage is TRBV5-1 and J usage is TRBJ2-7; the D gene is possibly TRBD2 (6 bases). CDR3 size: 13 residues. V lost 4 bases to trimming and J lost 3 bases, with 11 bases between them. Germline CDR1 is SGHRS and CDR2 is YFSETQ. The CDR3 is CASSRDFSYEQYF. In DNA form, the CDR3 reads TGCGCCAGCAGCCGGGACTTTAGCTACGAGCAGTACTTC. Variable domain in full (rest from reference TRBV5-1 and TRBJ2-7): KAGVTQTPRYLIKTRGQQVTLSCSPISGHRSVSWYQQTPGQGLQFLFEYFSETQRNKGNFPGRFSGRQFSNSRSEMNVSTLELGDSALYLCASSRDFSYEQYFGPGTRLTVT.

The J gene is TRBJ1-5, the V gene TRBV6-5; D might be TRBD1 (6 bases). The ends were cut back, 5 bases at V and 3 bases at J, with 8 bases in the middle. This CDR3 comprises 13 residues. Germline CDR1 is MNHEY and CDR2 is SVGAGI. For the CDR3, the DNA is TGTGCCAGCAGTGAGGGGGTCAATCAGCCCCAGCATTTT. Translating gives CASSEGVNQPQHF.

This chain connects TRBV7-2 to TRBJ2-3; a weak D match, TRBD2 (6 bases). CDR3 length: 14 residues. CDR1 and CDR2 (germline): SGHTA, FQGNSA. Trimming pared 1 base from V and 6 bases from J, leaving 11 bases between. DNA of the CDR3: TGTGCCAGCAGCTTAGGGAGGGGCGGGGATACGCAGTATTTT. As protein: CASSLGRGGDTQYF.

The chain links TRBV5-4 to TRBJ2-5, with D perhaps TRBD2 (5 bases). Near its end, the DNA agrees better with TRBJ2-7, so the J call may be wrong. The CDR3 is 14 residues long. Germline values: CDR1 SGHNT, CDR2 YYREEE (reference sequence). Written as DNA, the CDR3 is TGTGCCAGCAGCTTGGAAGCTAGCAGCTACGAGCAGTACTTC. It specifies CASSLEASSYEQYF.

CDR3: CASSPTDNYGYTF. The CDR3 DNA follows: TGTGCCAGCAGTCCCACAGATAACTATGGCTACACCTTC. The chain recombines TRBV27 with TRBJ1-2; D is unresolved. CDR3 length: 13 amino acids. Trimming removed 5 bases from V and 1 base from J, with 8 bases in between. Germline loops: CDR1 MNHEY, CDR2 SMNVEV (reference sequence).

This chain uses TRBV21-1 with TRBJ2-7; TRBD1 was called by the table and not checked on the DNA. TRBV21-1 corresponds to a pseudogene. The CDR3 contains 16 residues. The CDR3 DNA sequence: TGTGCCAGCACCCCAGGGCGGGGCAGGGGGCTTTACGAGCAGTACTTC. This gives the protein CASTPGRGRGLYEQYF.

J is TRBJ2-5 and V is TRBV7-9; 8 nucleotides line up with TRBD2. The J call may be wrong; the DNA end is better matched by TRBJ2-7. Germline CDR1 and CDR2: SEHNR and FQNEAQ (reference sequence). This CDR3 has 17 amino acids. In nucleotides, the CDR3 is TGTGCCAGCAGCTTTACTAGCGGTTTCTCCACGGGGAACGAGCAGTACTTC. Translated, it gives CASSFTSGFSTGNEQYF.

The rearrangement links TRBV6-6 to TRBJ2-7; 11 positions agree with TRBD2. Germline loops: CDR1 MNHNY, CDR2 SVGAGI (reference sequence). CDR3 length equals 15 residues. V lost 5 bases to trimming and J lost 0 bases; unmatched junction nucleotides: 3. CDR3 bases: TGTGCCAGCAGTGCGACTAGCGGGAACTCCTACGAGCAGTACTTC. It specifies CASSATSGNSYEQYF.

The table lists this clone with a few counts. V is TRBV27 and J is TRBJ1-1; D is undetermined. Germline loops: CDR1 MNHEY, CDR2 SMNVEV (reference sequence). V lost 4 bases, J lost 1 base, and 10 bases lay in between. The CDR3 contains 14 residues. The CDR3 spells CASSSFRRNTEAFF. In DNA form, the CDR3 reads TGTGCCAGCAGTTCGTTTAGAAGGAACACTGAAGCTTTCTTT.

The sample holds one count of this clone. This rearrangement joins TRBV28 to TRBJ2-1; 8 bases agree with TRBD2. This CDR3 has 13 residues. Germline lookup yields CDR1 MDHEN and CDR2 SYDVKM. V shed 4 bases, J shed 6 bases, and the junction held 2 bases outside the gene matches. CDR3 sequence reads: CASSSSGSNEQFF. CDR3 bases: TGTGCCAGCAGTTCAAGCGGGAGCAATGAGCAGTTCTTC.

V gene TRBV15 combines with J gene TRBJ2-1; 10 positions agree with TRBD1. The CDR3 is made up of 16 amino acids. V dropped 0 bases and J dropped 6; count of bases not matched to a gene: 5. CDR1 and CDR2 (germline): LNHNV, YYDKDF (reference sequence). The CDR3, as DNA: TGTGCCACCAGCAGAGATAGGGACAGGGGAAGCAATGAGCAGTTCTTC. The encoded protein is CATSRDRDRGSNEQFF.